This passage covers 2 T cell receptor beta chains from one sample sequenced in a study of regulatory T cells in long-lasting Graves disease. iRepertoire HTBI primers and Arm-PCR of CDR3 regions built TCR beta libraries. TCRdb ran MiXCR on the multiplex PCR reads and lists one entry per CDR3 protein. Of 550,000 or so distinct CDR3 sequences in the sample, 12% were seen once. Time point here: newly diagnosed GD, antithyroid drugs for less than 3 months. Isolated PBMC RNA provided the starting material for the TCR library. These records were also assigned to another study, of T cells in Graves' hyperthyroidism and ophthalmopathy.

Material: peripheral blood mononuclear cells (PBMCs), obtained at new diagnosis, from a patient treated with antithyroid drugs. Every receptor here comes from a woman in her 30s with Graves disease.

This clonotype was picked up many times. This chain links TRBV5-5 with TRBJ2-5; tentative D call: TRBD2 (6 bases). The germline V gene has CDR1 SGHKS and CDR2 YYEKEE (reference sequence). The CDR3 is 14 amino acids. The V end lost 4 bases, the J end lost 0 bases, and 10 bases lay between the germline ends. The CDR3 is CASSASVNQETQYF. CDR3 DNA sequence: TGTGCCAGCAGCGCTAGCGTCAACCAAGAGACCCAGTACTTC.

In this sample, this clonotype turned up many times. The chain recombines TRBV20-1 with TRBJ1-5; unclear D gene. The V end lost 6 bases, the J end lost 3 bases, and 12 bases lay between the germline ends. The CDR3 has 13 residues. Germline-derived CDR1 and CDR2 are DFQATT and SNEGSKA (reference sequence). The CDR3 DNA reads TGCAGTGCCAGCAACTTAGACAATCAGCCCCAGCATTTT. This sequence encodes CSASNLDNQPQHF.